These T cell receptor beta chains were read from a single sample in a study of post-analysis software for immune sequencing data. TCRdb called the PCR reads again in MiXCR, with one record for every CDR3 protein. The table has more than 450,000 distinct CDR3 sequences, roughly 34% seen once; the top ten hold 6%. The sample consisted of blood. The receptors shown here come from a girl younger than 18 with multiple sclerosis. CDR3s include the opening cysteine and the closing phenylalanine or tryptophan. A D gene is named only where the DNA matches it firmly. Where a row states a size, it is once, few, many or the class of an expanded clone; other rows omit it.

TRBV10-3,many,.,TRBJ1-2,CAISESNGAPHTF,TGTGCCATCAGTGAGTCTAACGGCGCACCCCACACCTTC
TRBV10-3,few,TRBD2,TRBJ2-7,CAIGSGGAYEQYF,TGTGCCATCGGAAGCGGGGGGGCCTACGAGCAGTACTTC
TRBV18,.,.,TRBJ1-1,CASSPRETNTEAFF,TGTGCCAGCTCACCAAGAGAAACTAACACTGAAGCTTTCTTT
TRBV27,.,.,TRBJ1-1,CASSWERNTEAFF,TGTGCCAGCAGTTGGGAGAGGAACACTGAAGCTTTCTTT
TRBV9,.,TRBD2,TRBJ2-3,CASSVNPSGGSDTQYF,TGTGCCAGCAGCGTAAACCCTAGCGGGGGGTCAGATACGCAGTATTTT
TRBV4-1,once,TRBD1,TRBJ2-7,CARSQDFPGGTYEQYF,TGCGCCCGCAGCCAAGATTTTCCAGGGGGCACCTACGAGCAGTACTTC
TRBV5-1,.,.,TRBJ2-1,CASSLAGAALNEQFF,TGCGCCAGCAGCTTGGCTGGGGCCGCGCTCAATGAGCAGTTCTTC
TRBV7-9,few,TRBD2,TRBJ2-3,CASVGTSGDLSTDTQYF,TGTGCCAGCGTAGGGACTAGCGGGGACCTAAGCACAGATACGCAGTATTTT
TRBV6-2/TRBV6-3,few,.,TRBJ1-5,CASSYSMDSYSNQPQHF,TGTGCCAGCAGTTACTCGATGGACTCCTATAGCAATCAGCCCCAGCATTTT
TRBV6-1,few,.,TRBJ1-4,CASSWGVPATNEKLFF,TGTGCCAGCAGCTGGGGGGTACCTGCAACTAATGAAAAACTGTTTTTT
TRBV6-2/TRBV6-3,few,TRBD1,TRBJ2-1,CASRGTGVASSYNEQFF,TGTGCCAGCAGAGGGACAGGGGTCGCAAGCTCCTACAATGAGCAGTTCTTC
TRBV14,.,.,TRBJ1-4,CASSQDRLVFNEKLFF,TGTGCCAGCAGCCAAGATCGACTGGTCTTTAATGAAAAACTGTTTTTT
TRBV7-9,few,.,TRBJ2-5,CASSRKRVGQETQYF,TGTGCCAGCAGCCGGAAACGGGTAGGGCAAGAGACCCAGTACTTC
TRBV20-1,.,.,TRBJ2-2,CSARTGDTNTGELFF,TGCAGTGCCCGGACGGGGGACACGAACACCGGGGAGCTGTTTTTT
TRBV20-1,.,.,TRBJ1-1,CSGGGGSTEAFF,TGCAGTGGCGGGGGGGGGAGCACTGAAGCTTTCTTT
TRBV20-1,.,TRBD1,TRBJ2-7,CSASVGQGYYSYEQYF,TGCAGTGCTAGTGTGGGACAGGGCTACTACTCCTACGAGCAGTACTTC
TRBV4-2,.,TRBD1,TRBJ2-6,CASSQAPGQGVSGANVLTF,TGTGCCAGCAGCCAGGCACCGGGACAGGGGGTTTCTGGGGCCAACGTCCTGACTTTC
TRBV20-1,few,.,TRBJ2-1,CSARDIAGPNEQFF,TGCAGTGCTAGAGATATCGCAGGGCCAAATGAGCAGTTCTTC
TRBV20-1,many,.,TRBJ1-2,CSAQVFDYGYTF,TGCAGTGCTCAAGTTTTTGACTATGGCTACACCTTC
TRBV2,few,TRBD2,TRBJ2-3,CASSTSGGDTDTQYF,TGTGCCAGCAGTACTAGCGGGGGAGACACAGATACGCAGTATTTT